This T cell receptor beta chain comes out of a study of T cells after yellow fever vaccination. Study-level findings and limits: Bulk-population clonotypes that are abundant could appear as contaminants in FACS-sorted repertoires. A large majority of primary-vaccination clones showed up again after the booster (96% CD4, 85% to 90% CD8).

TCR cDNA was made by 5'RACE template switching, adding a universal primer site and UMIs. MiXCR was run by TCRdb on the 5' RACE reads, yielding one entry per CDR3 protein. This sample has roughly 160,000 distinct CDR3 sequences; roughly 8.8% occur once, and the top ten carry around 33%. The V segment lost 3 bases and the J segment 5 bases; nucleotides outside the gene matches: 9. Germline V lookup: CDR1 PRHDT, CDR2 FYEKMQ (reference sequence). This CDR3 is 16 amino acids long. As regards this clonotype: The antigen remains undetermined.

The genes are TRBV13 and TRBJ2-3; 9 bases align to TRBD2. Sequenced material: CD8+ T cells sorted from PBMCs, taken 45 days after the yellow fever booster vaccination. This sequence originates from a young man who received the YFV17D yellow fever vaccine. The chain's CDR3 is CASSFLAGEVGDTQYF. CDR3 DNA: TGTGCCAGCAGCTTTTTAGCGGGGGAGGTAGGAGATACGCAGTATTTT.